The 18 T cell receptor beta chains below all came from one sample that was sequenced in a study of T cells after yellow fever vaccination. TCRdb fed the 5' RACE reads into MiXCR, producing one record per CDR3 protein. The sample has a few hundred thousand distinct CDR3 sequences, 9.5% to 13% seen once. Sequencing was performed on PBMCs, taken on the day of the first yellow fever vaccination. These receptors all come from a man aged 18 to 29 who received the YFV17D yellow fever vaccine.

The V gene is TRBV9, the J gene TRBJ2-1, with TRBD2 matching over 7 bases. This CDR3 region has 18 residues. The trim removed 0 bases at V and 4 bases at J, leaving 13 bases unmatched. The V gene's germline CDR1 is SGDLS and CDR2 YYNGEE. The CDR3 region has the DNA TGTGCCAGCAGCGTAGAGGTGGCTAGCGGTCTACCGTACAATGAGCAGTTCTTC. It specifies CASSVEVASGLPYNEQFF.

This clonotype was recorded many times. The chain links TRBV7-2 to TRBJ2-3; D not resolved. Trimming stripped 5 bases from V and 8 bases from J, with 8 bases between. This CDR3 spans 11 amino acids. CDR1 is SGHTA, CDR2 FQGNSA, per germline. Here the CDR3 DNA reads TGTGCCAGCAGCCGCGGAAGTACGCAGTATTTT. Protein product: CASSRGSTQYF.

This chain uses TRBV20-1 with TRBJ1-4, with D tentatively TRBD1 (6 bases). CDR1 DFQATT and CDR2 SNEGSKA come from the germline V gene (reference sequence). The CDR3 consists of 13 residues. V shed 1 base and J shed 6 bases, with 9 bases lying between them. As DNA, the CDR3 is TGCAGTGCTAGAGTGGGGGGCCATGAAAAACTGTTTTTT. Amino acid sequence: CSARVGGHEKLFF.

J is TRBJ2-1 and V is TRBV11-2, with 10 bases that match TRBD2. The CDR3 is 17 residues long. V lost 6 bases, J lost 2 bases, and 10 bases stayed unmatched. Germline CDR1 is SGHAT and CDR2 is FQNNGV. The CDR3 is CASSSLAGARAYNEQFF. Here the CDR3 DNA reads TGTGCCAGCAGTAGCCTAGCGGGGGCCCGGGCCTACAATGAGCAGTTCTTC.

This clonotype was picked up a small number of times. The chain recombines TRBV7-9 with TRBJ2-2, with TRBD2 matching 7 bases. CDR3 length: 14 residues. V was pared by 5 bases and J by 4 bases, with 4 bases of the junction left unmatched. Germline V gene lookup returns CDR1 SEHNR and CDR2 FQNEAQ (reference sequence). As DNA, the CDR3 is TGTGCCAGCAGCCCCCGGACTAGCACCGGGGAGCTGTTTTTT. It codes for CASSPRTSTGELFF. The full variable domain, completed using reference TRBV7-9 and TRBJ2-2, is DTGVSQNPRHKITKRGQNVTFRCDPISEHNRLYWYRQTLGQGPEFLTYFQNEAQLEKSRLLSDRFSAERPKGSFSTLEIQRTEQGDSAMYLCASSPRTSTGELFFGEGSRLTVL.

In regard to this clonotype: One base away lies a much larger clone, so this may be a sequencing read error. The genes are TRBV4-1 and TRBJ2-1; TRBD2 aligns across 7 bases. After removal of 3 bases from V and 2 bases from J, the junction contained 13 bases not matched to a gene. CDR1 MGHRA and CDR2 YSYEKL come from the germline V gene. CDR3 length equals 18 residues. CDR3 in DNA: TGCGCCAGCAGCCAGAGGCTAGCGGTCCCCGTAACCTACAATGAGCAGTTCTTC. Amino acids: CASSQRLAVPVTYNEQFF.

This clonotype was seen only a few times. The V gene is TRBV6-5, the J gene TRBJ2-3; D possibly corresponds to TRBD2 (6 bases). Between the trimmed V and J ends, which lost 5 bases and 0 bases, there was a span of 12 bases. Germline CDR1 MNHEY, CDR2 SVGAGI. The CDR3 loop spans 15 amino acids. The CDR3 protein is CASSPSGDSTDTQYF. CDR3 nucleotides: TGTGCCAGCAGTCCCTCGGGGGATAGCACAGATACGCAGTATTTT.

This clonotype was counted only a few times. J is TRBJ2-7 and V is TRBV6-5; the match to TRBD2 covers 11 bases. The CDR3 is made up of 19 amino acids. Trimming cost V 0 bases and J 5 bases; bases outside gene matches: 15. The germline V gene encodes CDR1 MNHEY and CDR2 SVGAGI. CDR3: CASSYSSPSGGLRYHEQYF. For the CDR3, the DNA is TGTGCCAGCAGTTACTCGAGTCCTAGCGGGGGGCTCCGGTACCACGAGCAGTACTTC.

V is TRBV7-2 and J is TRBJ2-7; D uncertain. Trimming stripped 1 base from V and 0 bases from J, with 7 bases between. Germline loops: CDR1 SGHTA, CDR2 FQGNSA. The CDR3 is 14 amino acids. Written as DNA, the CDR3 is TGTGCCAGCAGCTTAGAGGCCACCTCCTACGAGCAGTACGTC. This encodes CASSLEATSYEQYV.

The CDR3 loop is CASSRGKRAYNEQFF. The CDR3 coding sequence is TGTGCCAGCAGCCGTGGTAAGCGGGCCTACAATGAGCAGTTCTTC. V and J are TRBV11-2 and TRBJ2-1, with D perhaps matching TRBD2 (6 bases). V lost 5 bases, J lost 2 bases, and 13 bases lay in between. Germline V gives CDR1 SGHAT, CDR2 FQNNGV. The CDR3 consists of 15 residues.

The chain employs TRBV20-1 and TRBJ1-1; perhaps TRBD1 as D (6 bases). Germline CDR1 is DFQATT and CDR2 is SNEGSKA (reference sequence). V gave up 3 bases and J gave up 2 bases, with 10 bases separating them. The CDR3 has 13 residues. CDR3 sequence reads: CSARRGGNTEAFF. The CDR3 DNA reads as TGCAGTGCTAGGAGGGGGGGCAACACTGAAGCTTTCTTT.

Ten or more counts support this clonotype. This chain links TRBV29-1 with TRBJ1-5; no firm D call. Looked up from germline, CDR1 is SQVTM and CDR2 is ANQGSEA. V dropped 6 bases and J dropped 2 bases, with 11 bases sitting between them. CDR3 size: 13 residues. The CDR3 nucleotides are TGCAGCGTCTCTCTAGGGCGCAATCAGCCCCAGCATTTT. Translated: CSVSLGRNQPQHF.

This clonotype was observed at least ten times. The chain joins TRBV20-1 to TRBJ2-3; possibly TRBD2 for D (6 bases). Germline V gives CDR1 DFQATT, CDR2 SNEGSKA (reference sequence). The CDR3 length is 11 residues. V lost 3 bases, J lost 6 bases, and 7 bases lay in between. In DNA, the CDR3 is TGCAGTGCTAGCAGCGGGGATACGCAGTATTTT. It codes for CSASSGDTQYF.

For the CDR3, the DNA is TGTGCCAGCAGCCGAGACAGGGACACCCAAGAGACCCAGTACTTC. Its translation is CASSRDRDTQETQYF. The rearrangement links TRBV7-3 to TRBJ2-5; 7 nucleotides agree with TRBD1. CDR1 and CDR2 from the germline V gene are SGHTA and FQGTGA. The CDR3 runs to 15 residues. With 5 bases clipped from V and 1 base from J, the junction kept 7 bases outside the gene matches.

Only a few counts were recorded for this clonotype. This rearrangement joins TRBV9 to TRBJ1-6; D gene uncertain. The CDR3 is 13 residues long. Trimming pared 0 bases from V and 7 bases from J, leaving 5 bases between. Germline V lookup: CDR1 SGDLS, CDR2 YYNGEE. The DNA for the CDR3 is TGTGCCAGCAGCGTAGTAAAGAATTCACCCCTCCACTTT. Protein product: CASSVVKNSPLHF.

The gene calls are TRBV10-3 and TRBJ1-1; D possibly corresponds to TRBD1 (5 bases). The CDR3 contains 13 residues. The ends were cut back, 10 bases at V and 3 bases at J, with 15 bases in the middle. Germline V gives CDR1 ENHRY, CDR2 SYGVKD. This chain's CDR3 is CATGGEVHTEAFF. The CDR3 DNA reads TGTGCCACCGGGGGGGAGGTGCACACTGAAGCTTTCTTT.

This clonotype has a handful of counts. The chain is built from TRBV20-1 and TRBJ2-4; 7 nucleotides line up with TRBD1. The CDR3 runs 15 residues. The V segment lost 4 bases and the J segment 4 bases; nucleotides outside the gene matches: 10. In germline, CDR1 is DFQATT, CDR2 SNEGSKA (reference sequence). CDR3 coding DNA: TGCAGTGCTAATAGGTCCCCGGGACAGAAAAACATTCAGTACTTC. Translating gives CSANRSPGQKNIQYF.

This clonotype appeared a few times. The chain carries TRBV6-2 or TRBV6-3 and TRBJ1-1; unclear D gene. V was cut by 5 bases and J by 4 bases, with 11 bases left in between. Germline V CDR1 and CDR2: MNHEY, SVGEGT. The CDR3 covers 13 residues. In nucleotides, the CDR3 is TGTGCCAGCAGTCCGCCGGGTGGCACTGAAGCTTTCTTT. Translation gives CASSPPGGTEAFF.